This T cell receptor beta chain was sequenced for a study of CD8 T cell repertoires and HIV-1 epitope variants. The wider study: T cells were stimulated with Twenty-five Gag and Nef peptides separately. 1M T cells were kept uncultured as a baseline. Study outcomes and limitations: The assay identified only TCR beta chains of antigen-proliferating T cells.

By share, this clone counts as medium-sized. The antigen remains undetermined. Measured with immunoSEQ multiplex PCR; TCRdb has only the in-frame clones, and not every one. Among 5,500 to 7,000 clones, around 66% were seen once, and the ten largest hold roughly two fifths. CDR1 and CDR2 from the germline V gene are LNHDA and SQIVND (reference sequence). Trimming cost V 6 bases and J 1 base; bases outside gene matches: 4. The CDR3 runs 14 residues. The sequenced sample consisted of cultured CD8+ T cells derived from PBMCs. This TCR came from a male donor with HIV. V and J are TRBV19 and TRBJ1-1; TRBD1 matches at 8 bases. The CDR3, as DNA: TGTGCCAGTAGGACAGGGGTGCGGAACACTGAAGCTTTCTTT. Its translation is CASRTGVRNTEAFF.